These 6 T cell receptor beta chains came from one sample sequenced in a study. A single record per CDR3 protein comes from TCRdb applying MiXCR to the 5' RACE reads. The table records tens of thousands of distinct CDR3 sequences, roughly 27% of them present only once. The specimen was memory CD4+ T cells sorted from a lymph node. Subset specified: memory CD4+ T cells, CD4+CD45RO+CD25-. Receptor source: a female donor with breast cancer.

This rearrangement joins TRBV27 to TRBJ2-5; TRBD2 matches 8 bases. Trimming removed 1 base from V and 5 bases from J; junction bases left unmatched: 6. This CDR3 spans 15 amino acids. Germline V CDR1 and CDR2: MNHEY, SMNVEV (reference sequence). CDR3 sequence: CASSLYGRAGETQYF. The CDR3 bases are TGTGCCAGCAGTTTATACGGGAGGGCCGGGGAGACCCAGTACTTC.

The gene calls are TRBV6-1 and TRBJ1-1; D gene unclear. This CDR3 comprises 12 residues. Germline CDR1 is MNHNS and CDR2 is SASEGT. V was trimmed by 5 bases and J by 3 bases, leaving 7 bases between them. CDR3 amino acids: CASSRPHTEAFF. As DNA, the CDR3 is TGTGCCAGCAGTAGGCCCCACACTGAAGCTTTCTTT.

The chain has TRBV7-9 and TRBJ2-7; weak D call: TRBD2 (6 bases). Germline V lookup: CDR1 SEHNR, CDR2 FQNEAQ (reference sequence). The V end lost 3 bases, the J end lost 2 bases, and 11 bases lay between the germline ends. This CDR3 region has 14 residues. The CDR3 DNA reads as TGTGCCAGCAGCTTTGGAGGGCCTACCTACGAGCAGTACTTC. Protein product: CASSFGGPTYEQYF.

This clonotype has only a few counts. DNA of the CDR3: TGCGCCAGCAGCTTGGACAGGACTAGCACAGATACGCAGTATTTT. It specifies CASSLDRTSTDTQYF. This rearrangement joins TRBV5-1 to TRBJ2-3; D may correspond to TRBD1 or TRBD2 (5 bases each). The V gene's germline CDR1 is SGHRS and CDR2 YFSETQ. V lost 0 bases to trimming and J lost 0 bases, with 8 bases between them. The CDR3 has 15 amino acids.

Turning to this clonotype: One end of the junction varies from germline; a read error may be responsible. The CDR3 here is CASTEGGNSYISPLHF. CDR3 DNA: TGTGCCAGCACCGAGGGGGGGAACTCCTATATTTCACCCCTCCACTTT. The gene calls are TRBV6-5 and TRBJ1-6, with D perhaps TRBD1 (6 bases). From germline, CDR1 is MNHEY and CDR2 SVGAGI. This CDR3 has 16 residues.

The CDR3 reads CSARDSGTGWTDTQYF. The DNA of the CDR3 is TGCAGTGCTAGAGACTCTGGGACAGGGTGGACAGATACGCAGTATTTT. This chain uses TRBV20-1 with TRBJ2-3; 9 nucleotides line up with TRBD1. Germline V gene data show CDR1 as DFQATT and CDR2 as SNEGSKA (reference sequence). Trimming cost V 0 bases and J 3 bases; bases outside gene matches: 7. This CDR3 is built from 16 residues.